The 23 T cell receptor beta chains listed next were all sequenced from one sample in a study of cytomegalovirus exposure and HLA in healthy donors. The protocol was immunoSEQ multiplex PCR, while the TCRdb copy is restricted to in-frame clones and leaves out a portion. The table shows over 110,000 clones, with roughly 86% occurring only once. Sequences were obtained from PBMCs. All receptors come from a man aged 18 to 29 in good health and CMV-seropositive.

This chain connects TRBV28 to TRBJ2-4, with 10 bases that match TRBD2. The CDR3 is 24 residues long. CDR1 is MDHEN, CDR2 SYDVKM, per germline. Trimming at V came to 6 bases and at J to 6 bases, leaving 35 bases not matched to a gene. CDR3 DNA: TGTGCCAGCAGCAGACCCGCTTGGGGCCTCGGTCCTAGCGGGAGTTCTTCTAGGGGAAACATTCAGTACTTC. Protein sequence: CASSRPAWGLGPSGSSSRGNIQYF.

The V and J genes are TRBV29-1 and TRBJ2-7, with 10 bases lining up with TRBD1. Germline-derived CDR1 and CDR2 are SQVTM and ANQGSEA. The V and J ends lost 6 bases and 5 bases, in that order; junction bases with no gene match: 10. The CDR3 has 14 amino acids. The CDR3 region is CSVHAGTGDHEQYF. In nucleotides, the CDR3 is TGCAGCGTCCATGCCGGGACAGGGGACCACGAGCAGTACTTC.

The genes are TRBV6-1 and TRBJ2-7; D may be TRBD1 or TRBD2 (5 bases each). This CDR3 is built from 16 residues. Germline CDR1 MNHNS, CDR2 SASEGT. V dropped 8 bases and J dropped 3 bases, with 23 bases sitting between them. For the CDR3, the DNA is TGTGCCAGCCGGGAAGGGGCCATCCCAGGGAACTACGAGCAGTACTTC. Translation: CASREGAIPGNYEQYF.

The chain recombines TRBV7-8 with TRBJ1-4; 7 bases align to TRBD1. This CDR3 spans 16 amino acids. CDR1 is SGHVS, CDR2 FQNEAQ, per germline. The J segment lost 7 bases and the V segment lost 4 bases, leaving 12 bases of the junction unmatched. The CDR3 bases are TGTGCCAGCAGCTCAGACAGGGTCTTCTTTACTGAAAAACTGTTTTTT. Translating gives CASSSDRVFFTEKLFF. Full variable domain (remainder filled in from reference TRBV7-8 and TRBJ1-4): GAGVSQSPRYKVAKRGQDVALRCDPISGHVSLFWYQQALGQGPEFLTYFQNEAQLDKSGLPSDRFFAERPEGSVSTLKIQRTQQEDSAVYLCASSSDRVFFTEKLFFGSGTQLSVL.

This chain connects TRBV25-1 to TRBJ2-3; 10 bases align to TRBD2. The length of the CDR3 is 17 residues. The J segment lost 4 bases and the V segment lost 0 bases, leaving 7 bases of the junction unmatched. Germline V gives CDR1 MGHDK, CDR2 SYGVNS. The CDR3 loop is CASSEYFQREGPDTQYF. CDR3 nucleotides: TGTGCCAGCAGTGAATATTTCCAGCGGGAGGGCCCAGATACGCAGTATTTT.

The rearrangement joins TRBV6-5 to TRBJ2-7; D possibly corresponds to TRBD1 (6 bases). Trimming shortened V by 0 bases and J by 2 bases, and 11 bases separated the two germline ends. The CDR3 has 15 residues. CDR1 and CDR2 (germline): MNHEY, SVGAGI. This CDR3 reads CASSYSGDTPYEQYF. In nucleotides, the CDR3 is TGTGCCAGCAGTTACTCAGGGGACACCCCCTACGAGCAGTACTTC.

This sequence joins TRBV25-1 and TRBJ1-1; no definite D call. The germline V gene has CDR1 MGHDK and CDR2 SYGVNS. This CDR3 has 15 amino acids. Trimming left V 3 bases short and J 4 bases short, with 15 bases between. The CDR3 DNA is TGTGCCAGCAGTGATAGATTGGGGAGTCCCACTGAAGCTTTCTTT. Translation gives CASSDRLGSPTEAFF. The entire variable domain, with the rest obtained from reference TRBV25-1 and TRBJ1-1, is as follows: EADIYQTPRYLVIGTGKKITLECSQTMGHDKMYWYQQDPGMELHLIHYSYGVNSTEKGDLSSESTVSRIRTEHFPLTLESARPSHTSQYLCASSDRLGSPTEAFFGQGTRLTVV.

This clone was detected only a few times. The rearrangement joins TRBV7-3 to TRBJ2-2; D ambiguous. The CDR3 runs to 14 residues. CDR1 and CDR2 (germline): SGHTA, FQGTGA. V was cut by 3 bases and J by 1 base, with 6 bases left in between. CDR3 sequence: CASSFDWNTGELFF. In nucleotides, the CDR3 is TGTGCCAGCAGCTTTGACTGGAACACCGGGGAGCTGTTTTTT.

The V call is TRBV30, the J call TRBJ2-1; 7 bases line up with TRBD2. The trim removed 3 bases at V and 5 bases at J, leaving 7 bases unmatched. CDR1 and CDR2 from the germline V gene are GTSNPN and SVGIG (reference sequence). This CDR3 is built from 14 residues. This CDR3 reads CAWRGGTLDNEQFF. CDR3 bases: TGTGCCTGGAGGGGAGGGACCCTTGACAATGAGCAGTTCTTC. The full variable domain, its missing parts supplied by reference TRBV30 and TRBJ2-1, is SQTIHQWPATLVQPVGSPLSLECTVEGTSNPNLYWYRQAAGRGLQLLFYSVGIGQISSEVPQNLSASRPQDRQFILSSKKLLLSDSGFYLCAWRGGTLDNEQFFGPGTRLTVL.

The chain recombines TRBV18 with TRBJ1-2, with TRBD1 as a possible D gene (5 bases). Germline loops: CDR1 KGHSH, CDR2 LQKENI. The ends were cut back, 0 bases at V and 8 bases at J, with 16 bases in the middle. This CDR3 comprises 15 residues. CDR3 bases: TGTGCCAGCTCACCACCAGTCGTTGGTACAGGAGGCTACACCTTC. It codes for CASSPPVVGTGGYTF.

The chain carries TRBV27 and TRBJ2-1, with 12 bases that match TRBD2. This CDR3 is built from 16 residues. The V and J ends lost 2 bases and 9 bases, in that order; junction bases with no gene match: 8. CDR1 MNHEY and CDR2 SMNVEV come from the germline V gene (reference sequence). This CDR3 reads CASSLNRLAGVGEQFF. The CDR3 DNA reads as TGTGCCAGCAGTTTAAATCGACTAGCGGGAGTAGGTGAGCAGTTCTTC.

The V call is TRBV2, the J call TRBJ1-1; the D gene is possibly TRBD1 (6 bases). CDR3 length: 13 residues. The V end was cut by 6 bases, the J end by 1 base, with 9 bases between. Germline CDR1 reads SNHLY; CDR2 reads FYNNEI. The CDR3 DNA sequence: TGTGCCAGCAGCTGGACAGCGAACACTGAAGCTTTCTTT. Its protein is CASSWTANTEAFF.

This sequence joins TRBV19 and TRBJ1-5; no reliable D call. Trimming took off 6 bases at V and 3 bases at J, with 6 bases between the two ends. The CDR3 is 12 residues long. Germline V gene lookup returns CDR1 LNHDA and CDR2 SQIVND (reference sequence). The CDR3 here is CASSTYNQPQHF. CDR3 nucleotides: TGTGCCAGTAGCACCTACAATCAGCCCCAGCATTTT.

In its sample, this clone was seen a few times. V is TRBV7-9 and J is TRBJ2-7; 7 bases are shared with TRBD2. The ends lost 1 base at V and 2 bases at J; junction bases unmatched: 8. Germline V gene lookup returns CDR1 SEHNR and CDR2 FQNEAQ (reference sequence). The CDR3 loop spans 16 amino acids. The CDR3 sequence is CASSLGEGGLPYEQYF. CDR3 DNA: TGTGCCAGCAGCTTAGGGGAGGGAGGGCTTCCCTACGAGCAGTACTTC.

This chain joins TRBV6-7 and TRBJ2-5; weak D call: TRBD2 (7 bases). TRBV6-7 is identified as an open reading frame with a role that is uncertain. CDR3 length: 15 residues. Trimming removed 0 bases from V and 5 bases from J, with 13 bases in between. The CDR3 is CASSYSGGRRETQYF. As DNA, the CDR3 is TGTGCCAGCAGTTACTCGGGGGGGCGGCGGGAGACCCAGTACTTC.

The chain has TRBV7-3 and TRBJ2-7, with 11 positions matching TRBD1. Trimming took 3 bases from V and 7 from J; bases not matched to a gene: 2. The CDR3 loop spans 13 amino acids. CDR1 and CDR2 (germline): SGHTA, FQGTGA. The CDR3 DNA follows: TGTGCCAGCAGCTTCGGGGACAGGGGGGAGCAGTACTTC. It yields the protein CASSFGDRGEQYF.

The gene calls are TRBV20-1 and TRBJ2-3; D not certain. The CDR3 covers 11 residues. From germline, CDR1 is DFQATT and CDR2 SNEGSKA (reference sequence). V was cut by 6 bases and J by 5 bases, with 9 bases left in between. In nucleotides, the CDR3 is TGCAGTGCGGCTCCCCGAGATACGCAGTATTTT. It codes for CSAAPRDTQYF.

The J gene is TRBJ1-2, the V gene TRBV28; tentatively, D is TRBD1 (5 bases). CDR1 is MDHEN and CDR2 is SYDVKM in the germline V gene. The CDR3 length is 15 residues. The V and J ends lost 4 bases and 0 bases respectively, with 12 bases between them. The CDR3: CASSSRRGANYGYTF. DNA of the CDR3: TGTGCCAGCAGTTCGAGAAGGGGTGCTAACTATGGCTACACCTTC.

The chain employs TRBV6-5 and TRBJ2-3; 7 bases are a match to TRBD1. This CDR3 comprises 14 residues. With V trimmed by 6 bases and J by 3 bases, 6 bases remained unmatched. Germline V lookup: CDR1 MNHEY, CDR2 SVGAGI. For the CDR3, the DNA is TGTGCCAGCAGGACAGGGTGGGTTACAGATACGCAGTATTTT. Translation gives CASRTGWVTDTQYF.

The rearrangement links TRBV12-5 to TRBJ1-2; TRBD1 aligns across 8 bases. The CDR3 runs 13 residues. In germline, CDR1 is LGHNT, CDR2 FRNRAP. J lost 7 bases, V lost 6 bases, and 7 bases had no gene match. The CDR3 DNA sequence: TGTGCTAGTGGAGTGCAGGGGGCGCGTGGCTACACCTTC. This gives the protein CASGVQGARGYTF.

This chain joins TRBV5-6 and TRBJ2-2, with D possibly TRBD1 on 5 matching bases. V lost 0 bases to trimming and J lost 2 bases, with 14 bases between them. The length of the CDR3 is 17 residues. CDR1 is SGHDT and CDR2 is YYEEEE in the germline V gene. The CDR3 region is CASSLVSMTANTGELFF. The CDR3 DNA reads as TGTGCCAGCAGCTTGGTTTCGATGACAGCCAACACCGGGGAGCTGTTTTTT. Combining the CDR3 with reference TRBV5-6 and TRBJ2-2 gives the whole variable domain DAGVTQSPTHLIKTRGQQVTLRCSPKSGHDTVSWYQQALGQGPQFIFQYYEEEERQRGNFPDRFSGHQFPNYSSELNVNALLLGDSALYLCASSLVSMTANTGELFFGEGSRLTVL.

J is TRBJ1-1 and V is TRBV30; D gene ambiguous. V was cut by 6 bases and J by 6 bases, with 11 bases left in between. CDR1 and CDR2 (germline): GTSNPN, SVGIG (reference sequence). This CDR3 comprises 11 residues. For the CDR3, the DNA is TGTGCCTGTCTCCCAGTGGCTGAAGCTTTCTTT. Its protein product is CACLPVAEAFF.

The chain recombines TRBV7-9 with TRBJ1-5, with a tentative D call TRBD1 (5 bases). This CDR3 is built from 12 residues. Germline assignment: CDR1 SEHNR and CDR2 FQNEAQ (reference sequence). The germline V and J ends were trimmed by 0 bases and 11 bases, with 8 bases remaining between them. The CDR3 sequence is CASSLAGGTQHF. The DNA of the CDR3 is TGTGCCAGCAGCTTAGCGGGGGGGACCCAGCATTTT.